The T cell receptor (beta chain) described here comes from a study of T-cell memory formation after mild COVID-19. Study-level results: The CD4+ clones that contracted clustered mainly within CM and EM, and the CD8+ clones concentrated in EMRA. Later expanders leaned toward CD4+, whereas clones contracting from day 15 to 85 were balanced CD4/CD8.

Germline V gene sequence: CDR1 MNHEY, CDR2 SMNVEV (reference sequence). Trimming shortened V by 8 bases and J by 5 bases, and 15 bases separated the two germline ends. The CDR3 loop spans 13 amino acids. As to this clonotype: The antigen remains undetermined.

Via MiXCR, TCRdb re-called the 5' RACE reads, giving one row per CDR3 protein. Of around 250,000 distinct CDR3 sequences in the sample, around 15% were seen once. The source material was PBMCs or a T cell subset sorted from them (not recorded which). This chain joins TRBV27 and TRBJ2-5; D call uncertain. This receptor was obtained from a man aged 18 to 29 who had mild COVID-19 (a few samples of this study predate the infection). Cell type and time point are not known. The CDR3 region has the DNA TGTGCCAGCCTTTCAAGGTTGGGGGAGACCCAGTACTTC. Translating it yields CASLSRLGETQYF.